This TCR beta chain is from a study of CXCR3-negative and CXCR3-positive naive CD8 T cells. Through 5' RACE with UMI labels, the TRB cDNA libraries were prepared. From the 5' RACE reads, TCRdb lists one entry per CDR3 protein and no DNA. Its table lists around 88,000 distinct CDR3 sequences. Phenotypically, naive CD8+ T cells corresponded to CD45RO-CCR7+CD27+CD95-. As regards this clonotype: Antigen specificity is unknown.

Whole-study results and caveats: Naive cells that were CXCR3-positive had more hydrophobic TRB CDR3s (compared with CXCR3-negative naive cells). Memory, not naive, CXCR3-negative and CXCR3-positive cells differed in TRBV-TRBJ usage. Diversity in memory CD8+ cells fell much lower than the comparably high levels seen in both naive subsets.

CDR3 length: 12 residues. Germline V CDR1 and CDR2: MDHEN, SYDVKM. This chain connects TRBV28 to TRBJ2-7; there is no DNA to check the TCRdb D call of TRBD1. The specimen was naive CXCR3+ CD8+ T cells from blood. Documented subset: CD45RO-CCR7+CD27+CD95- naive CD8+ T cells expressing CXCR3 (TNR3+). This sequence was found in a human donor in good health. Some clones in this sample may be carry-over from other donors' samples. This chain's CDR3 is CASSPRGLEQYF. Using reference TRBV28 and TRBJ2-7 for the parts outside the CDR3, the full variable domain is DVKVTQSSRYLVKRTGEKVFLECVQDMDHENMFWYRQDPGLGLRLIYFSYDVKMKEKGDIPEGYSVSREKKERFSLILESASTNQTSMYLCASSPRGLEQYFGPGTRLTVT.